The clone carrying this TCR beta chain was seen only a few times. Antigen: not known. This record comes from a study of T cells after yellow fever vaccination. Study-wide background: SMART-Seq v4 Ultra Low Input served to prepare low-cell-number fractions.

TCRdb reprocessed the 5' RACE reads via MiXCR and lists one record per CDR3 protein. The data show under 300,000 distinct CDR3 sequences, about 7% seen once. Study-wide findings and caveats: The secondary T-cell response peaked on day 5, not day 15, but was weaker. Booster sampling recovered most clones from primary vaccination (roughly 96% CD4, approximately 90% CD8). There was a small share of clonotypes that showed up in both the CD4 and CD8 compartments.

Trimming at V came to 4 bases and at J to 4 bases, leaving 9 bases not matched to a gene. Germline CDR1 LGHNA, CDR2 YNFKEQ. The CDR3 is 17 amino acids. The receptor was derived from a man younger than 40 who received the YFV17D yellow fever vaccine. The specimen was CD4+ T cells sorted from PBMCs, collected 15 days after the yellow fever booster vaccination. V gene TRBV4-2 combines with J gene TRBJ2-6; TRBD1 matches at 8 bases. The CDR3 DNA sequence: TGTGCCAGCAGCCCGATCCAGGGGGCAGCAGGGGCCAACGTCCTGACTTTC. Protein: CASSPIQGAAGANVLTF.